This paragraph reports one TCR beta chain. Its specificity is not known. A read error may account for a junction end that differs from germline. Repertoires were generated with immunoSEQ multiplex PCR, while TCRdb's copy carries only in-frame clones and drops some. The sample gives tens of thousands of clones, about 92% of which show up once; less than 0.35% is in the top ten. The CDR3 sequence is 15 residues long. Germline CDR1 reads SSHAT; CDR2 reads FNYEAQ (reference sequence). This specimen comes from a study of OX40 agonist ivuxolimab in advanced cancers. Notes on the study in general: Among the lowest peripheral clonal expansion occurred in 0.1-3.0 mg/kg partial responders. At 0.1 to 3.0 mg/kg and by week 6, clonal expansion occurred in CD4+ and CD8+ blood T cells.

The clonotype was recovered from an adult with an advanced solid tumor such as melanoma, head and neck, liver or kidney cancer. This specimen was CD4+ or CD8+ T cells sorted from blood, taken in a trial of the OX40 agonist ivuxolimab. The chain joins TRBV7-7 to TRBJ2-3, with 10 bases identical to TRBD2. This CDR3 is CASSPSGGSTDTQYF. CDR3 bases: TGTGCTAGCAGCCCTAGCGGGGGAAGCACAGATACGCAGTATTTT.